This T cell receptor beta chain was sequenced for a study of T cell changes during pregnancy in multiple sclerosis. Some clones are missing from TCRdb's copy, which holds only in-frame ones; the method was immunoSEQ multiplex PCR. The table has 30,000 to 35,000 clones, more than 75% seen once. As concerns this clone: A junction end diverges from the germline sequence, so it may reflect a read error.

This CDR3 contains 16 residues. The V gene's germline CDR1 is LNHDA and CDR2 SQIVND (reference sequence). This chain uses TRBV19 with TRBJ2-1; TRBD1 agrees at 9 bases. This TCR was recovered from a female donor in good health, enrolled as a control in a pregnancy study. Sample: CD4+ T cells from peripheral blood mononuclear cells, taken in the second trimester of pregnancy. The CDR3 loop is CASRIAGTGKVNEQFF. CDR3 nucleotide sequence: TGTGCCAGTCGTATTGCCGGGACAGGGAAGGTGAATGAGCAGTTCTTC.